This TCR beta chain was sequenced in a study of CD4+ T cells in melanoma. Study-wide findings and caveats: A reported correlation linked neoantigen-specific CD4+ T cells to CD8+, macrophage and B cell function.

Generated by immunoSEQ multiplex PCR, the TCRdb table keeps only in-frame clones and is missing some. This sample has more than 9,500 clones, with 70% to 80% found just once. With regard to this clone: Its antigen is undetermined.

The ends were cut back, 6 bases at V and 2 bases at J, with 13 bases in the middle. The CDR3 runs to 15 residues. Germline loops: CDR1 KGHSH, CDR2 LQKENI. The sequence was collected from a human donor with melanoma. The chain combines TRBV18 with TRBJ2-2; D is undetermined. The specimen was tumor tissue. CDR3 loop: CASSVTRYNTGELFF. CDR3 nucleotides: TGTGCCAGCTCGGTGACTCGCTATAACACCGGGGAGCTGTTTTTT.